Sequencing of this TCR beta chain was carried out in a study of Ad26.COV2.S vaccination and SARS-CoV-2 variants. Study overall: The vaccine Ad26.COV2.S was put into the muscle once, or twice with 56 days between.

Treatment: 15 to 20 received Ad26.COV2.S at low or high dose, single or two shots; 5 received placebo; per-sample allocation not given. Sample collection was performed on day 63 after the first vaccine or placebo injection. Cohort 1b enrolled adults aged 18-55 years in Boston. Findings of the study overall: Responses of spike-specific T cells (both CD8+ and CD4+) reportedly showed substantial breadth after vaccination. Vaccinees displayed broader spike-specific TCR repertoires than placebo recipients.

With respect to this clone: Its antigen is unidentified.

TCRdb keeps only in-frame clones here, not all; method: immunoSEQ multiplex PCR. Here the sample spans over 450,000 clones, approximately 90% being singletons. Sequencing used peripheral blood, obtained in a trial of Ad26.COV2.S vaccine versus placebo. The clonotype was recovered from a person between 18 and 59 years old who received the Ad26.COV2.S COVID-19 vaccine or a placebo.

The CDR3 here is CASSYRTGNLETQYF. The CDR3 DNA follows: TGTGCCAGCAGCTACAGGACAGGGAATCTGGAGACCCAGTACTTC. This sequence joins TRBV5-5 and TRBJ2-5; 8 bases align to TRBD1. The trim removed 3 bases at V and 5 bases at J, leaving 9 bases unmatched. This CDR3 is 15 amino acids long. Germline values: CDR1 SGHKS, CDR2 YYEKEE (reference sequence).